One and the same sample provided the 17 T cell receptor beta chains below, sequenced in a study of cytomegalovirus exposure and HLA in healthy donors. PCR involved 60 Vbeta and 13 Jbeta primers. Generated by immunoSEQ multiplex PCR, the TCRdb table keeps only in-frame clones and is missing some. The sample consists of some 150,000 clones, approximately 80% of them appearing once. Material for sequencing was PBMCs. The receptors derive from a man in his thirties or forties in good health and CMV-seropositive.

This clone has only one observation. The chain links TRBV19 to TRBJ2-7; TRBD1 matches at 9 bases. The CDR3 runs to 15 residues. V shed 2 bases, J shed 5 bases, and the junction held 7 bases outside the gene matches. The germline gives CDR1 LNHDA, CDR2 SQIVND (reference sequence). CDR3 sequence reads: CASSILGTGLHEQYF. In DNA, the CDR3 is TGTGCCAGTAGTATACTCGGGACAGGGCTTCACGAGCAGTACTTC.

The CDR3 coding sequence is TGTGCCAGCGGCGAAGTGAGGATGCAGGATACGCAGTATTTT. As protein: CASGEVRMQDTQYF. The J gene is TRBJ2-3, the V gene TRBV27; D gene ambiguous. Germline-derived CDR1 and CDR2 are MNHEY and SMNVEV (reference sequence). The CDR3 contains 14 residues. Trimming took 8 bases from V and 6 from J, leaving 18 bases between them.

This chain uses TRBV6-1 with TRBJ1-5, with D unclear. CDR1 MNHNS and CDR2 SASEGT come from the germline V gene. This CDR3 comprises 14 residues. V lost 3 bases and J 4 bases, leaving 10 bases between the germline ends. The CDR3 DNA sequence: TGTGCCAGCAGTGATGAGAGAATTAATCAGCCCCAGCATTTT. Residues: CASSDERINQPQHF.

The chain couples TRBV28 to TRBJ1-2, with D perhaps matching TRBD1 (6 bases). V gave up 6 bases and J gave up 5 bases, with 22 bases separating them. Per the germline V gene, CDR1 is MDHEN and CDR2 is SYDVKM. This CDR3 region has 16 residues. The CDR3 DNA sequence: TGTGCCAGCAGACCCGGAGGGGGGGGCAATGAGTATGGCTACACCTTC. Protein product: CASRPGGGGNEYGYTF.

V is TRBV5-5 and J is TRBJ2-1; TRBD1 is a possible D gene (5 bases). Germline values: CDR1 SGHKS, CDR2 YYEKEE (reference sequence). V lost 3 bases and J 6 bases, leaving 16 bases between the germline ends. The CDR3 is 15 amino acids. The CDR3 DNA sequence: TGTGCCAGCAGCTCAGGGATGATGGTGATCAATGAGCAGTTCTTC. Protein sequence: CASSSGMMVINEQFF.

The CDR3 sequence is CASSIIQGEKGYEQYF. The DNA of the CDR3 is TGTGCCAGCTCGATAATCCAGGGCGAAAAGGGCTACGAGCAGTACTTC. The rearrangement uses TRBV18 and TRBJ2-7, with TRBD1 as a possible D gene (5 bases). The CDR3 spans 16 residues. Deletions cut 6 bases from V and 3 bases from J, with 21 bases between. Germline assignment: CDR1 KGHSH and CDR2 LQKENI.

CDR3 DNA: TGTGCCAGCAGTTACTCGGAGGGGGCCAATGAGCAGTTCTTC. It encodes CASSYSEGANEQFF. The rearrangement links TRBV6-5 to TRBJ2-1, with D possibly matching TRBD1 (7 bases). Germline V gives CDR1 MNHEY, CDR2 SVGAGI. The V and J ends lost 0 bases and 6 bases respectively, with 9 bases between them. This CDR3 is built from 14 residues.

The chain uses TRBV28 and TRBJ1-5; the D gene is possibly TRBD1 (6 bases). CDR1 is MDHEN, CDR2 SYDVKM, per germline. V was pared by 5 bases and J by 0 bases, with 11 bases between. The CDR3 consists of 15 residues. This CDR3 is CASSQDRPSNQPQHF. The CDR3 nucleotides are TGTGCCAGCAGTCAGGACAGACCTAGCAATCAGCCCCAGCATTTT.

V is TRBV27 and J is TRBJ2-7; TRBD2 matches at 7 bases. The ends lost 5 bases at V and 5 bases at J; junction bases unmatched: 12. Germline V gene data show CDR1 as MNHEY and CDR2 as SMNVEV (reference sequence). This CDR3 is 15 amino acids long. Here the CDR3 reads CASSPRLAVTDEQYF. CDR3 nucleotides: TGTGCCAGCAGTCCCCGGCTAGCGGTCACGGACGAGCAGTACTTC.

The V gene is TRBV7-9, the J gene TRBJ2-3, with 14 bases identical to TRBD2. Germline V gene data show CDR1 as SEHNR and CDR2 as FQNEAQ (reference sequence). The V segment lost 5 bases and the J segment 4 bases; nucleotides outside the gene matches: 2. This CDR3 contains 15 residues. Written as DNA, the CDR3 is TGTGCCAGCAGCCCGGGACTAGCGGGGGCAGATACGCAGTATTTT. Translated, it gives CASSPGLAGADTQYF.

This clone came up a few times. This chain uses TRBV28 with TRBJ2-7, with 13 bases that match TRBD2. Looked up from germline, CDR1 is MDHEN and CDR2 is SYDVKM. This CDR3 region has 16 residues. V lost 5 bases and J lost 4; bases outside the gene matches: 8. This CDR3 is CASSTLRLAGGYEQYF. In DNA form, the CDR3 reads TGTGCCAGCAGTACCCTCCGACTAGCGGGAGGATACGAGCAGTACTTC. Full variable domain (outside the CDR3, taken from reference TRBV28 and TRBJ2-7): DVKVTQSSRYLVKRTGEKVFLECVQDMDHENMFWYRQDPGLGLRLIYFSYDVKMKEKGDIPEGYSVSREKKERFSLILESASTNQTSMYLCASSTLRLAGGYEQYFGPGTRLTVT.

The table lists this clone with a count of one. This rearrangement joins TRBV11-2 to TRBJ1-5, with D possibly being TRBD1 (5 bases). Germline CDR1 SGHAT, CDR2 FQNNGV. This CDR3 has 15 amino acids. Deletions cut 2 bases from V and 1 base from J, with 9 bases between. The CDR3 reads CASSLQGWSNQPQHF. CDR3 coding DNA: TGTGCCAGCAGCTTACAGGGCTGGAGCAATCAGCCCCAGCATTTT.

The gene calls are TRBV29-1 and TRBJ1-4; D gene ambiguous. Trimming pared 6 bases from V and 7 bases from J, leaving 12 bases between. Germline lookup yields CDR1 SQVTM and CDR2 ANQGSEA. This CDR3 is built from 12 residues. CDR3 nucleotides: TGCAGCGTGGAGGGCAGAAGTGAAAAACTGTTTTTT. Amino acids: CSVEGRSEKLFF.

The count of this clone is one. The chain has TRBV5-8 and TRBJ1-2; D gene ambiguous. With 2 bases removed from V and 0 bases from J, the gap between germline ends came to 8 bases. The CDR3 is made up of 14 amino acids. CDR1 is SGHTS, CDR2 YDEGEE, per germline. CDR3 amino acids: CASSFSRTNYGYTF. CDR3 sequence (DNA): TGTGCCAGCAGCTTTTCGAGGACTAACTATGGCTACACCTTC.

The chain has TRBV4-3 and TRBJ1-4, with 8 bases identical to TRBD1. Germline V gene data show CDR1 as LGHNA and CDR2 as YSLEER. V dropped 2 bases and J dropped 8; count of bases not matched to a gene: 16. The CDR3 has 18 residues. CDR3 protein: CASSQLTGAPGGFEKLFF. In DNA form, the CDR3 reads TGCGCCAGCAGCCAACTGACAGGGGCCCCTGGCGGGTTCGAAAAACTGTTTTTT.

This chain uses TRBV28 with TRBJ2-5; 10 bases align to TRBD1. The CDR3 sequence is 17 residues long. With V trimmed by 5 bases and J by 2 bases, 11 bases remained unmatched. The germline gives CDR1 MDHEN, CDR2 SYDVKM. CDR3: CASSTDRDRGWQETQYF. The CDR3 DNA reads TGTGCCAGCAGTACCGACCGGGACAGGGGTTGGCAAGAGACCCAGTACTTC. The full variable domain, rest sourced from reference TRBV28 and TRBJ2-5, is DVKVTQSSRYLVKRTGEKVFLECVQDMDHENMFWYRQDPGLGLRLIYFSYDVKMKEKGDIPEGYSVSREKKERFSLILESASTNQTSMYLCASSTDRDRGWQETQYFGPGTRLLVL.

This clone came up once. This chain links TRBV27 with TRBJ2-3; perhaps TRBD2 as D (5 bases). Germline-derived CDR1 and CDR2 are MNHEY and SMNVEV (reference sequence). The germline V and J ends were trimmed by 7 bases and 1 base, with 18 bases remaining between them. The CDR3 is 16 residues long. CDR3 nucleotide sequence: TGTGCCAGCACCCCGGGCCGGGGTTATGGCACAGATACGCAGTATTTT. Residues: CASTPGRGYGTDTQYF.